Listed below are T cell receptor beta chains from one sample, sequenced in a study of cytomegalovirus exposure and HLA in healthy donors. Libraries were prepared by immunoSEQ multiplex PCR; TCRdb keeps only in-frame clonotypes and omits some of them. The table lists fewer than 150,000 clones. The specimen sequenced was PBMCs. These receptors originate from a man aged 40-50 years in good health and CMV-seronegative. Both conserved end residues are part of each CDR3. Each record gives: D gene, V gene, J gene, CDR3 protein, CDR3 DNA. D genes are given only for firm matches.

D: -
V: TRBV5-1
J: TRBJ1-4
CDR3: CASMGPPNEKLFF
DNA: TGCGCCAGCATGGGCCCGCCAAATGAAAAACTGTTTTTT

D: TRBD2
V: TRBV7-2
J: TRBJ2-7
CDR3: CASSLVSAGGRYEQYF
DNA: TGTGCCAGCAGCTTAGTATCGGCGGGGGGGCGATACGAGCAGTACTTC

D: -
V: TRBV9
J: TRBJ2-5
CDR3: CASSVGAGASETQYF
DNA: TGTGCCAGCAGCGTAGGGGCAGGGGCGTCGGAGACCCAGTACTTC

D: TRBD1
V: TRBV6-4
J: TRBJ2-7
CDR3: CASSDFRGRVGYEQYF
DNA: TGTGCCAGCAGTGACTTCAGGGGGCGTGTTGGGTACGAGCAGTACTTC

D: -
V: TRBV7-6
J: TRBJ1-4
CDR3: CASSFGGEKLFF
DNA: TGTGCCAGCAGCTTCGGCGGGGAAAAACTGTTTTTT

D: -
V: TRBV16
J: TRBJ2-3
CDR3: CASSQLAGRTDTQYF
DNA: TGTGCCAGCAGCCAATTAGCAGGGCGCACAGATACGCAGTATTTT

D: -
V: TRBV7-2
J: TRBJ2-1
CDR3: CASSILGGLQFF
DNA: TGTGCCAGCAGCATCCTAGGGGGACTACAGTTCTTC

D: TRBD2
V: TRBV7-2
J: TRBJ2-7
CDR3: CASSRAGTSGGLTYEQYF
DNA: TGTGCCAGCAGCAGGGCCGGGACTAGCGGGGGGCTGACCTACGAGCAGTACTTC

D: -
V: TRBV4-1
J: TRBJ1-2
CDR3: CASSQDQLPYGYTF
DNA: TGCGCCAGCAGCCAAGATCAGTTGCCCTATGGCTACACCTTC

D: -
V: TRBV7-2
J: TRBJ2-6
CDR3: CASSLGRHPGANVLTF
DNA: TGTGCCAGCAGCTTAGGTAGACACCCTGGGGCCAACGTCCTGACTTTC

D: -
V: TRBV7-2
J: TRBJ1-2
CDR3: CASSPGISEGYGYTF
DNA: TGTGCCAGCAGCCCTGGTATAAGCGAAGGCTATGGCTACACCTTC

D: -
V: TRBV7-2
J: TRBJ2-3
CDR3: CASSLYGGASTDTQYF
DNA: TGTGCCAGCAGCTTATATGGCGGCGCTAGCACAGATACGCAGTATTTT

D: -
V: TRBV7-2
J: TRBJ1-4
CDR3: CASSPRLGGGEKLFF
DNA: TGTGCCAGCAGCCCCCGGTTGGGAGGGGGTGAAAAACTGTTTTTT

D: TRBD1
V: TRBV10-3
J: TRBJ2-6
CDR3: CAINPGQGAGANVLTF
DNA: TGTGCCATCAACCCGGGACAGGGGGCTGGGGCCAACGTCCTGACTTTC

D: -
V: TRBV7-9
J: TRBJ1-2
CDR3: CASSFRGGGNGYTF
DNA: TGTGCCAGCAGCTTTCGGGGAGGGGGTAATGGCTACACCTTC

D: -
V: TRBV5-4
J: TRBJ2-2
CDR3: CASRRGTNGELFF
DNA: TGTGCCAGCAGGCGGGGAACCAACGGGGAGCTGTTTTTT

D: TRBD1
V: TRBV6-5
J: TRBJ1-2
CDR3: CASSWFGGGGNYGYTF
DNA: TGTGCCAGCAGTTGGTTTGGAGGGGGCGGAAACTATGGCTACACCTTC

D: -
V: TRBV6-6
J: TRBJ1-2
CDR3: CASSHDSPNGYTF
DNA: TGTGCCAGCAGTCATGACAGCCCCAATGGCTACACCTTC

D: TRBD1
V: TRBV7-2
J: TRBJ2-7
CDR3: CASSLAGTELSYEQYF
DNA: TGTGCCAGCAGCTTAGCTGGGACAGAGCTTTCCTACGAGCAGTACTTC

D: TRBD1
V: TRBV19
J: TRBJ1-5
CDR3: CASSRGTGKDPRGDLGNQPQHF
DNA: TGTGCCAGTAGTAGGGGGACAGGGAAAGACCCTAGGGGAGACCTGGGCAATCAGCCCCAGCATTTT

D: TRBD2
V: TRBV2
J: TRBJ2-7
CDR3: CASSPTSGAYEQYF
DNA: TGTGCCAGCAGCCCGACTAGCGGGGCCTACGAGCAGTACTTC

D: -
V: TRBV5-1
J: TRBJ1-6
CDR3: CASGNDQGNLNSPLHF
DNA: TGCGCCAGCGGGAATGATCAGGGAAACCTTAATTCACCCCTCCACTTT

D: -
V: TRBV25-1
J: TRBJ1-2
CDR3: CASSERDYGYTF
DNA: TGTGCCAGCAGTGAACGGGACTATGGCTACACCTTC

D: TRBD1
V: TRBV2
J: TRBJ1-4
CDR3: CASKDRVWEKLFF
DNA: TGTGCCAGCAAGGACAGGGTGTGGGAAAAACTGTTTTTT

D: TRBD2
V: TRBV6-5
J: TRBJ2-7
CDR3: CATAGGPHEQYF
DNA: TGTGCCACTGCGGGGGGGCCGCACGAGCAGTACTTC

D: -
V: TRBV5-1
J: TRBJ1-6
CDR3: CASSPWAEVNSPLHF
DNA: TGCGCCAGCAGCCCCTGGGCAGAAGTCAATTCACCCCTCCACTTT

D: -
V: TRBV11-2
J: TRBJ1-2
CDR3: CASSPAGSFRGYTF
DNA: TGTGCCAGCAGCCCCGCGGGTTCTTTTCGGGGCTACACCTTC

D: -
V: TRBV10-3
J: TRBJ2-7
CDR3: CAISESGNSYEQYF
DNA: TGTGCCATCAGTGAGTCCGGGAACTCCTACGAGCAGTACTTC

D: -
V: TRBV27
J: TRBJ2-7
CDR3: CASSRITGGRSYEQYF
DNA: TGTGCCAGCAGTCGAATCACGGGGGGCCGGTCCTACGAGCAGTACTTC

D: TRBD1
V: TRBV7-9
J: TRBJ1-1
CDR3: CASSLGQGANTEAFF
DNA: TGTGCCAGCAGCTTAGGACAGGGGGCAAACACTGAAGCTTTCTTT

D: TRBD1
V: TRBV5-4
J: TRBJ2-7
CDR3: CASRPDRDSYEQYF
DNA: TGTGCCAGCCGACCGGACAGGGATAGTTACGAGCAGTACTTC

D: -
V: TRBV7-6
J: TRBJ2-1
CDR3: CASRDGSSYNEQFF
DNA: TGTGCCAGCAGAGACGGGAGCTCCTACAATGAGCAGTTCTTC

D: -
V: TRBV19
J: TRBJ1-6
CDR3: CASSIVWGGNSPLHF
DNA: TGTGCCAGTAGTATAGTGTGGGGAGGGAATTCACCCCTCCACTTT

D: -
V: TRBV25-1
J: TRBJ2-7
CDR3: CASGQGYEQYF
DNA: TGTGCCAGTGGCCAGGGCTACGAGCAGTACTTC

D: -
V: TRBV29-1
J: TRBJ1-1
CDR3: CSVELAGMNTEAFF
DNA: TGCAGCGTTGAACTGGCGGGGATGAACACTGAAGCTTTCTTT

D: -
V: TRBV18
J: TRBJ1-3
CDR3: CASSPYLSEQKGNTIYF
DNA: TGTGCCAGCTCACCTTACCTCTCGGAACAGAAGGGAAACACCATATATTTT

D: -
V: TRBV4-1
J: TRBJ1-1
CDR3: CASSQGGLAFF
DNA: TGCGCCAGCAGCCAAGGGGGGCTGGCTTTCTTT

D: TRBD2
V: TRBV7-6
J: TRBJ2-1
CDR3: CASSFNPGGREKTGEQFF
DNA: TGTGCCAGCAGCTTCAACCCGGGGGGGAGGGAAAAAACCGGTGAGCAGTTCTTC

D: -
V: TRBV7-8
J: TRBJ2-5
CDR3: CASSFSETQYF
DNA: TGTGCCAGCAGCTTCAGTGAGACCCAGTACTTC

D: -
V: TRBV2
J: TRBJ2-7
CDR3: CASSRLRVEQYF
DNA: TGTGCCAGCAGTAGGCTGAGGGTCGAGCAGTACTTC

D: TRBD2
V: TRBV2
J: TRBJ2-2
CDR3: CASSVSGGRNTGELFF
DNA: TGTGCCAGCAGTGTTAGCGGGGGCCGTAACACCGGGGAGCTGTTTTTT

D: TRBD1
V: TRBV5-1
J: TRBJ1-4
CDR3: CASSLRTGGGEKLFF
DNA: TGCGCCAGCAGCCTGCGAACAGGGGGCGGTGAAAAACTGTTTTTT

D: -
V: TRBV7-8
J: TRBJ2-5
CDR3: CASSSRPVASGETQYF
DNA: TGTGCCAGCAGCTCCCGGCCTGTGGCATCCGGGGAGACCCAGTACTTC

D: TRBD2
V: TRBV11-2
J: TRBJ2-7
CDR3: CASSFATGTSGYEQYF
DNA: TGTGCCAGCAGCTTCGCGACCGGGACTAGCGGCTACGAGCAGTACTTC

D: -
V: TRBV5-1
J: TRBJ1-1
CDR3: CASSQQGSTEAFF
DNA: TGCGCCAGCAGCCAACAGGGTTCCACTGAAGCTTTCTTT

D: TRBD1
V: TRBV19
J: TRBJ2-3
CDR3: CASSLDRGNTDTQYF
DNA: TGTGCCAGTAGTTTGGACAGGGGGAACACAGATACGCAGTATTTT

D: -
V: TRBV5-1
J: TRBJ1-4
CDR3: CASSLLAQAGEKLFF
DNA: TGCGCCAGCAGCTTGCTTGCCCAGGCAGGGGAAAAACTGTTTTTT

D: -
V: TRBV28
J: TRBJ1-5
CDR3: CASSLRRQPQHF
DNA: TGTGCCAGCAGTTTACGCAGACAGCCCCAGCATTTT

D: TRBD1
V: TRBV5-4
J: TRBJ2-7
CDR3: CASSAGTGATYEQYF
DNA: TGTGCCAGCAGCGCCGGGACAGGGGCGACCTACGAGCAGTACTTC

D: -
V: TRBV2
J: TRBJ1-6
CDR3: CASSGRTASNSPLHF
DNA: TGTGCCAGCAGTGGTAGGACAGCGAGTAATTCACCCCTCCACTTT

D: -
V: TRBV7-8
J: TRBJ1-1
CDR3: CASMNTEAFF
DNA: TGTGCCAGTATGAACACTGAAGCTTTCTTT

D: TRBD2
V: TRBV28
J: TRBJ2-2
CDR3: CASSSPGGGGARTGELFF
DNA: TGTGCCAGCAGTTCCCCTGGGGGCGGGGGGGCAAGGACCGGGGAGCTGTTTTTT

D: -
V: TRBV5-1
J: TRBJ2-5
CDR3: CASSSGAGETQYF
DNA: TGCGCCAGCAGTTCAGGGGCTGGGGAGACCCAGTACTTC

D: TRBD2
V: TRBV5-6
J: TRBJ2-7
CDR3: CASSLGAGDYEQYF
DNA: TGTGCCAGCAGCTTGGGCGCGGGGGACTACGAGCAGTACTTC

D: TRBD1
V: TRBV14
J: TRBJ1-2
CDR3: CASSPRQGNYGYTF
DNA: TGTGCCAGCAGCCCGCGACAGGGTAACTATGGCTACACCTTC

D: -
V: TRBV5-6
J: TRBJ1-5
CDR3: CASSLAGGAQPQHF
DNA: TGTGCCAGCAGCTTGGCCGGGGGGGCTCAGCCCCAGCATTTT

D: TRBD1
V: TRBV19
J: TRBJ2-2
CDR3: CASSIRDRNTGELFF
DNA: TGTGCCAGTAGTATCCGGGACAGGAACACCGGGGAGCTGTTTTTT